This record covers a single T cell receptor beta chain. Here immunoSEQ multiplex PCR was the method, and the copy in TCRdb shows in-frame clones only, minus some. The sample gives tens of thousands of clones, under 95% of which show up once; 7% to 9% is in the top ten. The record originates from a study of blood T cell repertoires in COVID-19. V lost 2 bases, J lost 7 bases, and 12 bases stayed unmatched. The CDR3 loop spans 16 amino acids. The germline V gene has CDR1 LGHDT and CDR2 YNNKEL (reference sequence). The sample taken for sequencing was peripheral blood. The V and J genes are TRBV3-1 (or the pseudogene TRBV3-2) and TRBJ2-5; 8 bases align to TRBD2. This TCR derives from a human donor in a cohort sampled during active COVID-19. CDR3 region: CASSQLRAGASGTQYF. CDR3 nucleotides: TGTGCCAGCAGCCAACTTAGAGCGGGGGCCTCCGGGACCCAGTACTTC.